This record covers a single TCR beta chain. What it recognizes is unknown. Regarding time point: sample taken at primary tumor resection. A total of over 70 untreated early-stage non-small cell lung cancer patients served as donors. Each CDR3 protein is one row after TCRdb ran MiXCR on the 5' RACE reads. The data contain about 100,000 distinct CDR3 sequences, 4.4% of them singletons. The sample is drawn from a study of spatial heterogeneity in lung cancer. Study background: TCR and UMI combinations that were unique each appeared, on average, more than ten times in raw reads.

The junction had 7 bases not matched to a gene; V was cut back by 5 bases and J by 7 bases. The length of the CDR3 is 13 residues. Broader study findings: As ubiquitous and regional nonsynonymous mutations varied, counts of ubiquitous and regional expanded TCRs tracked them, respectively. In tumors, expanded intratumoral alpha and beta TCR counts tracked mutation counts.

This sequence was found in a male donor with early-stage non-small cell lung cancer. The genes are TRBV12-3 or TRBV12-4 and TRBJ1-1; TRBD1 agrees at 7 bases. This specimen was lung tumor tissue, taken at surgery. CDR3 sequence: CASSPTGDLEAFF. CDR3 DNA sequence: TGTGCCAGCAGTCCAACAGGGGATCTTGAAGCTTTCTTT.